The source of this T cell receptor beta chain is a study of T cell responses to AZD1222 COVID-19 vaccine. Study-wide findings and caveats: Clonal diversity may have been underestimated in mostly white British donors. Vaccine-associated CD4 TCRs spanned spike, dominant at 160-218 and 743-854.

A word on this clone: Its specificity is not known.

The CDR3 sequence is 15 residues long. CDR1 is SNHLY and CDR2 is FYNNEI in the germline V gene. Trimming at V came to 5 bases and at J to 0 bases, leaving 3 bases not matched to a gene. Clones were sequenced by immunoSEQ multiplex PCR, and TCRdb holds only the in-frame ones, with some missing. The sample has a few hundred thousand clones; approximately 93% are singletons. Sequencing used peripheral blood, obtained on day 0 of AZD1222 vaccination. V and J are TRBV2 and TRBJ2-1, with 8 bases lining up with TRBD1. The clonotype was recovered from an adult in good health. DNA of the CDR3: TGTGCCAGCAGTAGGACAGGGAACTCCTACAATGAGCAGTTCTTC. Protein product: CASSRTGNSYNEQFF.